These 32 T cell receptor beta chains were all obtained from the same sample, sequenced in a study of cytomegalovirus exposure and HLA in healthy donors. The method was immunoSEQ multiplex PCR; TCRdb's version includes in-frame clones alone and lacks a portion of them. The sample lists over 150,000 clones; roughly 90% were seen once. Sample: PBMCs. These receptors came from a man aged 18-30 years in good health and CMV-seropositive.

V gene TRBV11-2 combines with J gene TRBJ1-2, with D perhaps TRBD1 (5 bases). CDR1 SGHAT and CDR2 FQNNGV come from the germline V gene. The CDR3 contains 14 residues. Trimming took 5 bases from V and 8 from J, leaving 18 bases between them. The DNA for the CDR3 is TGTGCCAGCAGCCCAACGCAGGGTCCGGAGGGCTACACCTTC. This gives the protein CASSPTQGPEGYTF.

The chain recombines TRBV6-5 with TRBJ2-7, with TRBD2 identical over 11 bases. Germline V gene lookup returns CDR1 MNHEY and CDR2 SVGAGI. With 8 bases clipped from V and 2 bases from J, the junction kept 8 bases outside the gene matches. The CDR3 is 15 amino acids. This CDR3 reads CASHSGLAAAYEQYF. CDR3 DNA: TGTGCCAGCCACTCGGGACTAGCGGCAGCCTACGAGCAGTACTTC.

This clone was recorded once. The chain couples TRBV11-2 to TRBJ2-3, with 11 bases matching TRBD1. Losses at the gene ends were 0 bases for V and 7 bases for J; bases not matched to a gene: 9. This CDR3 comprises 17 residues. Per the germline V gene, CDR1 is SGHAT and CDR2 is FQNNGV. CDR3 sequence (DNA): TGTGCCAGCAGCTTAGATGTTAGGACAGGGGGCTTAAATACGCAGTATTTT. As protein: CASSLDVRTGGLNTQYF.

The chain uses TRBV7-2 and TRBJ2-7, with 8 nucleotides matching TRBD2. The CDR3 has 15 residues. V shed 11 bases and J 3 bases; nucleotides not matched to a gene: 15. Germline V gives CDR1 SGHTA, CDR2 FQGNSA. CDR3 in DNA: TGTGCCTCCTCCCTTGTGCTAGCGGGCCTCTACGAGCAGTACTTC. This codes for CASSLVLAGLYEQYF. The full variable domain, its missing parts supplied by reference TRBV7-2 and TRBJ2-7, is GAGVSQSPSNKVTEKGKDVELRCDPISGHTALYWYRQSLGQGLEFLIYFQGNSAPDKSGLPSDRFSAERTGGSVSTLTIQRTQQEDSAVYLCASSLVLAGLYEQYFGPGTRLTVT.

The gene calls are TRBV30 and TRBJ1-4; no clear D gene. The CDR3 has 15 amino acids. With 3 bases removed from V and 3 bases from J, the gap between germline ends came to 14 bases. Germline CDR1 GTSNPN, CDR2 SVGIG (reference sequence). CDR3 protein: CAWSFGSGANEKLFF. In DNA, the CDR3 is TGTGCCTGGAGCTTTGGTTCGGGAGCTAATGAAAAACTGTTTTTT.

This chain uses TRBV6-6 with TRBJ2-7; TRBD2 agrees at 8 bases. Per the germline V gene, CDR1 is MNHNY and CDR2 is SVGAGI (reference sequence). CDR3 length: 16 residues. Trimming removed 0 bases from V and 6 bases from J; junction bases left unmatched: 10. CDR3 loop: CASSYSGGAGALEQYF. The CDR3 DNA reads TGTGCCAGCAGTTACTCGGGGGGAGCGGGAGCCCTCGAGCAGTACTTC.

The chain uses TRBV10-1 and TRBJ2-5; 8 bases fit TRBD1. With 10 bases clipped from V and 0 bases from J, the junction kept 4 bases outside the gene matches. The length of the CDR3 is 13 residues. The germline CDR1 and CDR2 sequences are WNHNN and SYGVQD (reference sequence). CDR3 DNA sequence: TGCGCCACTTCGACAGGGGACCAAGAGACCCAGTACTTC. This gives the protein CATSTGDQETQYF.

The rearrangement joins TRBV27 to TRBJ1-5, with a weak D call TRBD1 (6 bases). The CDR3 is 13 amino acids. V shed 7 bases and J shed 4 bases, with 11 bases lying between them. The germline CDR1 and CDR2 sequences are MNHEY and SMNVEV (reference sequence). In nucleotides, the CDR3 is TGTGCCAGCACTACAGGGTGGAATCAGCCCCAGCATTTT. Protein product: CASTTGWNQPQHF.

The chain employs TRBV6-5 and TRBJ1-1; unclear D gene. V was clipped by 2 bases and J by 0 bases, with 10 bases between them. The CDR3 loop spans 15 amino acids. Germline loops: CDR1 MNHEY, CDR2 SVGAGI. CDR3 loop: CASSYDSGLNTEAFF. The CDR3 DNA sequence: TGTGCCAGCAGTTACGATTCTGGGCTGAACACTGAAGCTTTCTTT.

This chain connects TRBV11-2 to TRBJ2-7; 10 bases agree with TRBD1. V was clipped by 5 bases and J by 4 bases; unmatched bases: 5. The CDR3 is made up of 14 amino acids. From germline, CDR1 is SGHAT and CDR2 FQNNGV. The CDR3 nucleotides are TGTGCCAGCAGCAGGGACAGGGGTGGGTACGAGCAGTACTTC. It codes for CASSRDRGGYEQYF.

This sequence joins TRBV14 and TRBJ2-7; TRBD1 is a possible D gene (6 bases). The CDR3 spans 14 residues. Germline CDR1 is SGHDN and CDR2 is FVKESK. Trimming took off 4 bases at V and 3 bases at J, with 13 bases between the two ends. CDR3: CASSRSDRHYEQYF. CDR3 DNA: TGTGCCAGCAGCCGATCGGACAGACACTACGAGCAGTACTTC.

The V and J genes are TRBV5-1 and TRBJ2-7, with a possible D match to TRBD1 (5 bases). Trimming took off 7 bases at V and 3 bases at J, with 14 bases between the two ends. The CDR3 sequence is 13 residues long. Germline assignment: CDR1 SGHRS and CDR2 YFSETQ. CDR3 nucleotides: TGCGCCAGCTCCATGGTTCAGGGCTACGAGCAGTACTTC. Protein sequence: CASSMVQGYEQYF.

The rearrangement links TRBV5-6 to TRBJ2-3; possibly TRBD2 for D (6 bases). Trimming stripped 4 bases from V and 2 bases from J, with 14 bases between. The CDR3 spans 15 residues. Germline V gene data show CDR1 as SGHDT and CDR2 as YYEEEE. The DNA for the CDR3 is TGTGCCAGCAGCCCAAGGGTAGCGGTCACAGATACGCAGTATTTT. Translation: CASSPRVAVTDTQYF.

The chain uses TRBV19 and TRBJ2-2; 9 bases fit TRBD1. This CDR3 is built from 15 residues. Germline CDR1 and CDR2: LNHDA and SQIVND (reference sequence). Germline trimming cut 4 bases from V and 5 bases from J; bases unmatched to any gene: 5. CDR3 bases: TGTGCCAGTAGTAGGGGACAGGGTGGGACCGGGGAGCTGTTTTTT. Translated: CASSRGQGGTGELFF.

This clone came up a few times. The chain couples TRBV10-2 to TRBJ1-2; TRBD1 might be the D (6 bases). Trimming shortened V by 9 bases and J by 3 bases, and 14 bases separated the two germline ends. The CDR3 loop spans 13 amino acids. Per the germline V gene, CDR1 is WSHSY and CDR2 is SAAADI. This CDR3 is CASLGRTDYGYTF. The CDR3 DNA follows: TGCGCCAGTTTGGGACGGACAGACTATGGCTACACCTTC.

V usage is TRBV2 and J usage is TRBJ1-1, with 7 bases identical to TRBD1. Trimming took 5 bases from V and 5 from J; bases not matched to a gene: 5. The CDR3 is 13 residues long. Germline assignment: CDR1 SNHLY and CDR2 FYNNEI. The DNA for the CDR3 is TGTGCCAGCAGTACAGGGGCGTGGACTGAAGCTTTCTTT. Its translation is CASSTGAWTEAFF.

This chain links TRBV7-6 with TRBJ2-5; TRBD2 might be the D (5 bases). The germline gives CDR1 SGHVS, CDR2 FNYEAQ. The V end was cut by 5 bases, the J end by 3 bases, with 13 bases between. This CDR3 has 14 residues. As DNA, the CDR3 is TGTGCCAGCAGCCTCGGGGTAGGAAAAGAGACCCAGTACTTC. Its translation: CASSLGVGKETQYF.

This rearrangement joins TRBV30 to TRBJ2-7, with 7 bases identical to TRBD2. Germline loops: CDR1 GTSNPN, CDR2 SVGIG (reference sequence). After removal of 8 bases from V and 2 bases from J, the junction contained 6 bases not matched to a gene. This CDR3 spans 12 amino acids. The chain's CDR3 is CATGLGPYEQYF. The DNA of the CDR3 is TGTGCCACCGGACTAGGTCCCTACGAGCAGTACTTC.

V is TRBV11-3 and J is TRBJ2-3, with TRBD2 matching over 11 bases. From germline, CDR1 is SGHNT and CDR2 YENEEA. V gave up 4 bases and J gave up 5 bases; unmatched junction bases: 8. The CDR3 spans 16 residues. The CDR3 sequence: CASSSLAGGLVDTQYF. The CDR3, as DNA: TGTGCCAGCAGCTCCTTAGCGGGGGGGCTGGTAGATACGCAGTATTTT. The whole variable domain, remainder taken from reference TRBV11-3 and TRBJ2-3, is EAGVVQSPRYKIIEKKQPVAFWCNPISGHNTLYWYLQNLGQGPELLIRYENEEAVDDSQLPKDRFSAERLKGVDSTLKIQPAELGDSAVYLCASSSLAGGLVDTQYFGPGTRLTVL.

The genes are TRBV10-3 and TRBJ1-1, with D possibly being TRBD1 (5 bases). The V gene's germline CDR1 is ENHRY and CDR2 SYGVKD. This CDR3 contains 13 residues. Trimming cost V 6 bases and J 1 base, with 9 bases left between them. The CDR3 region has the DNA TGTGCCATCAGCCAAACAGGGAACACTGAAGCTTTCTTT. Translation gives CAISQTGNTEAFF.

V and J are TRBV5-1 and TRBJ2-7, with 9 bases lining up with TRBD1. The CDR3 totals 14 residues. V lost 3 bases to trimming and J lost 6 bases; unmatched junction nucleotides: 7. The germline V gene encodes CDR1 SGHRS and CDR2 YFSETQ. The CDR3 region is CASSWSGTGPEQYF. The CDR3 DNA reads as TGCGCCAGCAGCTGGTCCGGGACAGGGCCCGAGCAGTACTTC.

V gene TRBV19 combines with J gene TRBJ2-7; possibly TRBD2 for D (6 bases). V shed 3 bases and J shed 3 bases, with 15 bases lying between them. CDR1 LNHDA and CDR2 SQIVND come from the germline V gene (reference sequence). CDR3 length: 15 amino acids. The CDR3 loop reads CASSISGDRLYEQYF. CDR3 DNA sequence: TGTGCCAGTAGTATTTCGGGGGACCGCCTCTACGAGCAGTACTTC.

The V call is TRBV27, the J call TRBJ2-3; possible D gene TRBD2, 5 bases. Germline CDR1 MNHEY, CDR2 SMNVEV (reference sequence). This CDR3 region has 15 residues. Trimming left V 3 bases short and J 1 base short, with 11 bases between. This CDR3 reads CASSFRGPRTDTQYF. In DNA, the CDR3 is TGTGCCAGCAGTTTTAGAGGGCCACGCACAGATACGCAGTATTTT.

V and J are TRBV10-2 and TRBJ2-1, with 7 bases identical to TRBD2. CDR1 is WSHSY and CDR2 is SAAADI in the germline V gene. Trimming took 7 bases from V and 3 from J; bases not matched to a gene: 9. The CDR3 sequence is 15 residues long. The DNA of the CDR3 is TGCGCCAGCAAGATGGCGACTAGCTTCTACAATGAGCAGTTCTTC. Translation: CASKMATSFYNEQFF.

V is TRBV7-3 and J is TRBJ1-2; 10 bases are a match to TRBD1. J lost 7 bases, V lost 4 bases, and 6 bases had no gene match. The CDR3 loop spans 14 amino acids. CDR1 and CDR2 from the germline V gene are SGHTA and FQGTGA. The CDR3 loop is CASSSSGTGVGYTF. In DNA form, the CDR3 reads TGTGCCAGCAGCTCTTCCGGGACAGGGGTTGGCTACACCTTC.

The V and J genes are TRBV11-2 and TRBJ2-7; no clear D gene. Trimming left V 1 base short and J 0 bases short, with 7 bases between. The germline V gene encodes CDR1 SGHAT and CDR2 FQNNGV. This CDR3 is built from 14 residues. The CDR3 DNA sequence: TGTGCCAGCAGCTTAGTAAGACTCTCCTACGAGCAGTACTTC. Protein sequence: CASSLVRLSYEQYF.

The genes are TRBV10-3 and TRBJ2-7; TRBD1 aligns across 7 bases. Trimming at V came to 2 bases and at J to 4 bases, leaving 11 bases not matched to a gene. The germline gives CDR1 ENHRY, CDR2 SYGVKD. The CDR3 is 16 amino acids. CDR3 region: CAISEANRGPQYEQYF. The CDR3 DNA reads TGTGCCATCAGTGAGGCTAACAGGGGTCCCCAATACGAGCAGTACTTC.

The rearrangement uses TRBV4-3 and TRBJ1-2, with D unclear. V was shortened by 5 bases and J by 4 bases, with 8 bases between the two germline ends. This CDR3 spans 12 amino acids. Germline V gene lookup returns CDR1 LGHNA and CDR2 YSLEER. CDR3 DNA: TGCGCCAGCAGCTCTGGTAGCTATGGCTACACCTTC. Translating it yields CASSSGSYGYTF.

This clone was detected a few times. The chain couples TRBV7-9 to TRBJ1-2; 9 bases are a match to TRBD1. The ends lost 4 bases at V and 4 bases at J; junction bases unmatched: 7. Germline assignment: CDR1 SEHNR and CDR2 FQNEAQ (reference sequence). There are 15 residues in the CDR3. The CDR3 sequence is CASSSGTGFSYGYTF. The DNA of the CDR3 is TGTGCCAGCAGCTCAGGGACAGGGTTTTCCTATGGCTACACCTTC. Variable domain in full (rest from reference TRBV7-9 and TRBJ1-2): DTGVSQNPRHKITKRGQNVTFRCDPISEHNRLYWYRQTLGQGPEFLTYFQNEAQLEKSRLLSDRFSAERPKGSFSTLEIQRTEQGDSAMYLCASSSGTGFSYGYTFGSGTRLTVV.

The table lists this clone with a count of one. V usage is TRBV11-2 and J usage is TRBJ2-5, with D perhaps matching TRBD2 (5 bases). This CDR3 comprises 11 residues. The V and J ends lost 1 base and 9 bases respectively, with 6 bases between them. The germline V gene has CDR1 SGHAT and CDR2 FQNNGV. CDR3 sequence reads: CASSLGEPQYF. The CDR3 nucleotides read TGTGCCAGCAGCTTAGGGGAGCCCCAGTACTTC.

This chain connects TRBV11-2 to TRBJ1-6; 10 bases fit TRBD1. The CDR3 totals 14 residues. V dropped 5 bases and J dropped 8; count of bases not matched to a gene: 3. The V gene's germline CDR1 is SGHAT and CDR2 FQNNGV. CDR3 sequence: CASSPGQGYSPLHF. CDR3 nucleotides: TGTGCCAGCAGCCCGGGACAGGGGTATTCACCCCTCCACTTT.

V usage is TRBV27 and J usage is TRBJ2-7; D gene unclear. Trimming removed 3 bases at V and 6 bases at J, with 12 bases between. Per the germline V gene, CDR1 is MNHEY and CDR2 is SMNVEV (reference sequence). The CDR3 length is 13 residues. The CDR3 protein is CASSFLGSSEQYF. Written as DNA, the CDR3 is TGTGCCAGCAGTTTTCTGGGCTCGTCCGAGCAGTACTTC.